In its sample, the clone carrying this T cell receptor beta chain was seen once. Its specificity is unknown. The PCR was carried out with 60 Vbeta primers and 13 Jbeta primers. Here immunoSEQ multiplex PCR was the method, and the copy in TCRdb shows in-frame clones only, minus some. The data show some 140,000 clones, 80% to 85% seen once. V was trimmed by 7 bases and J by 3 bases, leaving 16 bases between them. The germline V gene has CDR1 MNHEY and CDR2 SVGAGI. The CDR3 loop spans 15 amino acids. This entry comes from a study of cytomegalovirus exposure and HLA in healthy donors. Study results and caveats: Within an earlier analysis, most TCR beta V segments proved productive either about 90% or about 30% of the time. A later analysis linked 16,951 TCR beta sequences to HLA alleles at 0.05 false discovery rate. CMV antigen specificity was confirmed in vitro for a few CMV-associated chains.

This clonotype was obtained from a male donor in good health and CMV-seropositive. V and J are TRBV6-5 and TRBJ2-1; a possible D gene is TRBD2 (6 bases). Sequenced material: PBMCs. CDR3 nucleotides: TGTGCCAGCAACCTAGGGAGGTCCCTCTACAATGAGCAGTTCTTC. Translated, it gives CASNLGRSLYNEQFF.